What follows are 25 T cell receptor beta chains derived from one specimen sequenced in a study of T cell repertoires in cytomegalovirus infection. TCRdb called the reads again in MiXCR, with one record for every CDR3 protein. The sample holds about 700,000 distinct CDR3 sequences, roughly 30% seen once. For these receptors, no antigen is known. The sample here was cultured PBMCs, taken from culture after CMV antigen stimulation. All receptors derive from a human donor in good health (CMV status not recorded). Some clones in this sample may be carry-over from other donors' samples.

The chain is built from TRBV10-3 and TRBJ2-2; D unclear. Looked up from germline, CDR1 is ENHRY and CDR2 is SYGVKD. V dropped 2 bases and J dropped 3 bases, with 4 bases sitting between them. This CDR3 spans 13 amino acids. The CDR3 sequence: CAISEMDTGELFF. In DNA form, the CDR3 reads TGTGCCATCAGTGAGATGGACACCGGGGAGCTGTTTTTT.

The chain combines TRBV12-3 or TRBV12-4 with TRBJ1-1; 10 bases are a match to TRBD1. This CDR3 comprises 14 residues. V was pared by 6 bases and J by 7 bases, with 8 bases of the junction left unmatched. This CDR3 reads CASRGDRGIVEAFF. CDR3 nucleotide sequence: TGTGCCAGCAGGGGGGACAGGGGTATCGTTGAAGCTTTCTTT.

The gene calls are TRBV27 and TRBJ2-1, with D maybe TRBD1 (6 bases). CDR1 is MNHEY, CDR2 SMNVEV, per germline (reference sequence). Trimming pared 3 bases from V and 4 bases from J, leaving 13 bases between. The CDR3 consists of 15 residues. CDR3 residues: CASSFASGVYNEQFF. In DNA, the CDR3 is TGTGCCAGCAGTTTTGCTTCAGGGGTGTACAATGAGCAGTTCTTC.

The V and J genes are TRBV19 and TRBJ2-7; the D is unclear. V shed 5 bases and J shed 5 bases, with 16 bases lying between them. The CDR3 sequence is 14 residues long. CDR1 LNHDA and CDR2 SQIVND come from the germline V gene (reference sequence). DNA for the CDR3: TGTGCCAGTAGTCAGGACGGCTCCCAGGACGAGCAGTACTTC. Amino acids: CASSQDGSQDEQYF.

The chain has TRBV7-2 and TRBJ2-7, with 13 bases lining up with TRBD2. The CDR3 is 15 residues long. Germline V gene data show CDR1 as SGHTA and CDR2 as FQGNSA. With 4 bases clipped from V and 4 bases from J, the junction kept 4 bases outside the gene matches. Here the CDR3 DNA reads TGTGCCAGCAGCTCTTCACTAGCGGGAGGGTACGAGCAGTACTTC. Amino acids: CASSSSLAGGYEQYF.

J is TRBJ2-3 and V is TRBV7-6; 12 bases map to TRBD2. Germline values: CDR1 SGHVS, CDR2 FNYEAQ. CDR3 length equals 21 residues. V shed 1 base, J shed 3 bases, and the junction held 17 bases outside the gene matches. The CDR3 region has the DNA TGTGCCAGCAGCTTAGTTCCTCGGACTAGCGGGACTATGGGGAAGACAGATACGCAGTATTTT. It specifies CASSLVPRTSGTMGKTDTQYF.

The chain joins TRBV20-1 to TRBJ1-5; D might be TRBD1 (5 bases). With 5 bases removed from V and 3 bases from J, the gap between germline ends came to 17 bases. CDR3 length: 15 amino acids. Germline V gives CDR1 DFQATT, CDR2 SNEGSKA (reference sequence). CDR3 region: CSAHSFGADNQPQHF. Here the CDR3 DNA reads TGCAGTGCTCATTCATTTGGGGCCGACAATCAGCCCCAGCATTTT.

The gene calls are TRBV4-1 and TRBJ2-1, with D perhaps TRBD1 (5 bases). V lost 0 bases to trimming and J lost 10 bases, with 10 bases between them. Germline V gene sequence: CDR1 MGHRA, CDR2 YSYEKL. This CDR3 has 13 residues. The chain's CDR3 is CASSQDRGQEQFF. As DNA, the CDR3 is TGCGCCAGCAGCCAAGATAGGGGCCAAGAGCAGTTCTTC.

The chain employs TRBV6-6 and TRBJ2-7, with 7 bases lining up with TRBD2. Germline-derived CDR1 and CDR2 are MNHNY and SVGAGI (reference sequence). The trim removed 2 bases at V and 1 base at J, leaving 5 bases unmatched. The CDR3 loop spans 15 amino acids. In DNA form, the CDR3 reads TGTGCCAGCAGTTACGGGCTAGCGGAGTCCTACGAGCAGTACTTC. Residues: CASSYGLAESYEQYF.

This clonotype was picked up a small number of times. V is TRBV5-1 and J is TRBJ2-7; D uncertain. Germline V gene sequence: CDR1 SGHRS, CDR2 YFSETQ. The CDR3 is made up of 13 amino acids. The germline V and J ends were trimmed by 4 bases and 6 bases, with 14 bases remaining between them. The DNA of the CDR3 is TGCGCCAGCAGCCTGGACCTAAGGACCGAGCAGTACTTC. This translates into CASSLDLRTEQYF.

This chain connects TRBV7-4 to TRBJ1-3, with 8 bases that match TRBD1. V dropped 4 bases and J dropped 11; count of bases not matched to a gene: 13. From germline, CDR1 is SGHVT and CDR2 SQSDAQ. This CDR3 spans 15 amino acids. The CDR3 DNA sequence: TGTGCCAGCAGCTACGTGGACAGGGAGGTTAAGGCCATATATTTT. Amino acid sequence: CASSYVDREVKAIYF.

V gene TRBV19 combines with J gene TRBJ1-2, with D possibly being TRBD1 (5 bases). There are 13 residues in the CDR3. From germline, CDR1 is LNHDA and CDR2 SQIVND (reference sequence). The CDR3 sequence is CASRDFMAEGYTF. DNA for the CDR3: TGTGCAAGTCGGGACTTCATGGCTGAGGGCTACACCTTC. The whole variable domain, filled in from reference TRBV19 and TRBJ1-2, reads DGGITQSPKYLFRKEGQNVTLSCEQNLNHDAMYWYRQDPGQGLRLIYYSQIVNDFQKGDIAEGYSVSREKKESFPLTVTSAQKNPTAFYLCASRDFMAEGYTFGSGTRLTVV.

This rearrangement joins TRBV20-1 to TRBJ2-7; perhaps TRBD1 as D (6 bases). The CDR3 is 15 residues long. Germline assignment: CDR1 DFQATT and CDR2 SNEGSKA (reference sequence). Deletions cut 0 bases from V and 5 bases from J, with 17 bases between. The CDR3 loop reads CSARDLGASRDEQYF. Written as DNA, the CDR3 is TGCAGTGCTAGAGATCTGGGGGCTAGCCGCGACGAGCAGTACTTC.

The V and J genes are TRBV7-6 and TRBJ2-1; D gene uncertain. The CDR3 covers 14 residues. Germline V gene sequence: CDR1 SGHVS, CDR2 FNYEAQ. Trimming cost V 6 bases and J 4 bases, with 13 bases left between them. CDR3 region: CASSQVSIYNEQFF. The CDR3 DNA reads TGTGCCAGCAGTCAAGTGAGCATTTACAATGAGCAGTTCTTC.

This chain joins TRBV6-6 and TRBJ1-6; D may be TRBD1 (5 bases). Per germline, CDR1 MNHNY and CDR2 SVGAGI (reference sequence). V was shortened by 0 bases and J by 0 bases, with 12 bases between the two germline ends. The CDR3 length is 18 residues. The CDR3 protein is CASSYSLPGGSYNSPLHF. CDR3 coding DNA: TGTGCCAGCAGTTACTCGCTTCCCGGGGGCTCCTATAATTCACCCCTCCACTTT.

This clonotype turned up a few times. The chain recombines TRBV12-3 or TRBV12-4 with TRBJ1-1; D possibly corresponds to TRBD1 (5 bases). The CDR3 is 14 amino acids. The germline V and J ends were trimmed by 5 bases and 2 bases, with 12 bases remaining between them. The CDR3 nucleotides are TGTGCCAGCAGTGCACCGGGACCTAACACTGAAGCTTTCTTT. Translation gives CASSAPGPNTEAFF.

The chain combines TRBV12-5 with TRBJ2-7; no clear D gene. Germline values: CDR1 LGHNT, CDR2 FRNRAP. The V end was cut by 6 bases, the J end by 2 bases, with 5 bases between. CDR3 length: 11 residues. CDR3 coding DNA: TGTGCTAGTGGCCGGACCTACGAGCAGTACTTC. Translation: CASGRTYEQYF.

This clonotype was recorded a few times. The V call is TRBV19, the J call TRBJ2-5; tentative D call: TRBD2 (6 bases). Germline V gives CDR1 LNHDA, CDR2 SQIVND (reference sequence). V lost 5 bases and J 0 bases, leaving 19 bases between the germline ends. The CDR3 is 17 residues long. This chain's CDR3 is CASSAGRGHWYQETQYF. The CDR3, as DNA: TGTGCCAGTAGTGCGGGACGCGGACATTGGTACCAAGAGACCCAGTACTTC.

The sample holds one count of this clonotype. The J gene is TRBJ2-3, the V gene TRBV27; D could derive from TRBD1 or TRBD2 (6 bases each). The germline V and J ends were trimmed by 3 bases and 10 bases, with 20 bases remaining between them. The CDR3 consists of 15 residues. The germline V gene has CDR1 MNHEY and CDR2 SMNVEV (reference sequence). The CDR3 region has the DNA TGTGCCAGCAGTTTTGAACCGGGGGCACCTGTCGCGCAGTATTTT. Translated, it gives CASSFEPGAPVAQYF.

This clonotype was observed a handful of times. This chain links TRBV12-3 or TRBV12-4 with TRBJ1-1; TRBD1 aligns across 8 bases. Germline trimming cut 3 bases from V and 3 bases from J; bases unmatched to any gene: 6. The CDR3 totals 15 residues. CDR3 DNA: TGTGCCAGCAGTTTGACAGGGGTCCTATACACTGAAGCTTTCTTT. It yields the protein CASSLTGVLYTEAFF.

The table lists this clonotype with a few counts. The V and J genes are TRBV6-5 and TRBJ2-3, with a possible D match to TRBD2 (5 bases). This CDR3 contains 17 residues. Trimming cost V 2 bases and J 1 base, with 16 bases left between them. From germline, CDR1 is MNHEY and CDR2 SVGAGI. DNA of the CDR3: TGTGCCAGCAGTTACACTTCAGCCACGGAGGGCACAGATACGCAGTATTTT. Translation gives CASSYTSATEGTDTQYF.

V and J are TRBV19 and TRBJ1-2, with 7 bases that match TRBD1. CDR3 length: 13 residues. Germline V gives CDR1 LNHDA, CDR2 SQIVND (reference sequence). V lost 3 bases and J lost 8; bases outside the gene matches: 6. The CDR3 bases are TGTGCCAGTAGTATTCGAGGGGGCGACGGCTACACCTTC. It translates to CASSIRGGDGYTF.

This clonotype showed up many times. V is TRBV11-2 and J is TRBJ2-7; possible D gene TRBD2, 6 bases. The CDR3 sequence is 13 residues long. Germline V gene lookup returns CDR1 SGHAT and CDR2 FQNNGV. The ends were cut back, 1 base at V and 4 bases at J, with 8 bases in the middle. The CDR3, as DNA: TGTGCCAGCAGCTTAGCGCGGGAATACGAGCAGTACTTC. Amino acids: CASSLAREYEQYF.

The chain uses TRBV6-2 or TRBV6-3 and TRBJ2-3, with 12 nucleotides matching TRBD2. There are 16 residues in the CDR3. Germline assignment: CDR1 MNHEY and CDR2 SVGEGT. V lost 6 bases and J lost 8; bases outside the gene matches: 12. CDR3 amino acids: CASRPSTSGRWGTQYF. Written as DNA, the CDR3 is TGTGCCAGCAGACCCTCCACTAGCGGGAGGTGGGGTACGCAGTATTTT.

The J gene is TRBJ1-6, the V gene TRBV19; D is unresolved. Between the trimmed V and J ends, which lost 5 bases and 7 bases, there was a span of 12 bases. Germline assignment: CDR1 LNHDA and CDR2 SQIVND (reference sequence). The CDR3 consists of 14 residues. In nucleotides, the CDR3 is TGTGCCAGTAGTCCGGGGATGGGGAATTCACCCCTCCACTTT. Translating gives CASSPGMGNSPLHF. Full variable domain (missing parts from reference TRBV19 and TRBJ1-6): DGGITQSPKYLFRKEGQNVTLSCEQNLNHDAMYWYRQDPGQGLRLIYYSQIVNDFQKGDIAEGYSVSREKKESFPLTVTSAQKNPTAFYLCASSPGMGNSPLHFGNGTRLTVT.